Below are 22 T cell receptor beta chains sequenced from a single sample in a study of technical replicates of blood from several donors. TCRdb's copy holds only in-frame clones and misses some; the assay was immunoSEQ multiplex PCR. The sample lists 40,000 to 55,000 clones; approximately 95% were seen once. Sequenced sample: T cells isolated from PBMCs. The receptors here all came from a human donor in good health.

J is TRBJ2-1 and V is TRBV15, with D perhaps matching TRBD1 (5 bases). V was shortened by 4 bases and J by 7 bases, with 14 bases between the two germline ends. The length of the CDR3 is 14 residues. Germline CDR1 reads LNHNV; CDR2 reads YYDKDF (reference sequence). Here the CDR3 DNA reads TGTGCCACCAGCAATAAGGCAGGGAAGAATGAGCAGTTCTTC. Residues: CATSNKAGKNEQFF. Combining the CDR3 with reference TRBV15 and TRBJ2-1 gives the whole variable domain DAMVIQNPRYQVTQFGKPVTLSCSQTLNHNVMYWYQQKSSQAPKLLFHYYDKDFNNEADTPDNFQSRRPNTSFCFLDIRSPGLGDTAMYLCATSNKAGKNEQFFGPGTRLTVL.

The V call is TRBV7-6, the J call TRBJ2-3; D gene uncertain. Trimming removed 1 base at V and 2 bases at J, with 7 bases between. Germline V gives CDR1 SGHVS, CDR2 FNYEAQ. The CDR3 is made up of 14 amino acids. CDR3 coding DNA: TGTGCCAGCAGCTTAGTAGTACTCACAGATACGCAGTATTTT. Translation gives CASSLVVLTDTQYF.

The chain has TRBV18 and TRBJ2-1, with 8 bases matching TRBD2. The CDR3 sequence is 19 residues long. Germline assignment: CDR1 KGHSH and CDR2 LQKENI. The J segment lost 1 base and the V segment lost 0 bases, leaving 11 bases of the junction unmatched. The DNA of the CDR3 is TGTGCCAGCTCACCACCGGGGGGGGCTAGCGGGTTTTCCTACAATGAGCAGTTCTTC. It encodes CASSPPGGASGFSYNEQFF.

This chain links TRBV19 with TRBJ1-1; D might be TRBD1 (5 bases). Between the trimmed V and J ends, which lost 3 bases and 4 bases, there was a span of 12 bases. The germline V gene has CDR1 LNHDA and CDR2 SQIVND (reference sequence). The CDR3 is made up of 14 amino acids. In DNA, the CDR3 is TGTGCCAGTAGTATCTTATTCGGGGGCACTGAAGCTTTCTTT. This codes for CASSILFGGTEAFF.

The chain uses TRBV6-1 and TRBJ2-3; 7 nucleotides agree with TRBD2. This CDR3 contains 14 residues. Trimming cost V 3 bases and J 6 bases; bases outside gene matches: 6. Per germline, CDR1 MNHNS and CDR2 SASEGT. In nucleotides, the CDR3 is TGTGCCAGCAGTGACGTGGGAGCGGGGGATACGCAGTATTTT. Protein product: CASSDVGAGDTQYF.

The V and J genes are TRBV9 and TRBJ1-1, with D tentatively TRBD1 (5 bases). Germline CDR1 reads SGDLS; CDR2 reads YYNGEE. V was pared by 0 bases and J by 1 base, with 10 bases between. This CDR3 region has 15 residues. CDR3 amino acids: CASSVATGGNTEAFF. CDR3 DNA sequence: TGTGCCAGCAGCGTAGCTACGGGGGGGAACACTGAAGCTTTCTTT.

The gene calls are TRBV29-1 and TRBJ1-1; D gene uncertain. The CDR3 loop spans 13 amino acids. CDR1 is SQVTM, CDR2 ANQGSEA, per germline. CDR3 in DNA: TGCAGTGACTACGGGTTATTGAACACTGAAGCTTTCTTT. Translation gives CSDYGLLNTEAFF.

As regards this clone: Other nucleotide sequences in the sample specify the same CDR3. The rearrangement joins TRBV7-2 to TRBJ2-7; D is unresolved. Germline values: CDR1 SGHTA, CDR2 FQGNSA. The V end was cut by 3 bases, the J end by 4 bases, with 10 bases between. The CDR3 runs to 13 residues. CDR3 protein: CASSFVSSYEQYF. DNA for the CDR3: TGTGCCAGCAGCTTCGTTTCTTCGTACGAGCAGTACTTC.

This chain joins TRBV19 and TRBJ1-2; 9 bases align to TRBD1. This CDR3 is built from 15 residues. Germline V gene data show CDR1 as LNHDA and CDR2 as SQIVND (reference sequence). V shed 5 bases, J shed 8 bases, and the junction held 12 bases outside the gene matches. The CDR3 sequence: CASSSRQGVWQGYTF. Here the CDR3 DNA reads TGTGCCAGTAGTTCTAGACAGGGGGTCTGGCAGGGCTACACCTTC.

J is TRBJ2-1 and V is TRBV30; 7 bases are shared with TRBD2. Losses at the gene ends were 0 bases for V and 7 bases for J; bases not matched to a gene: 9. The germline V gene encodes CDR1 GTSNPN and CDR2 SVGIG (reference sequence). The CDR3 spans 15 residues. The CDR3 DNA follows: TGTGCCTGGAGTGTAGGAACGGGACTACGGAATGAGCAGTTCTTC. Translated: CAWSVGTGLRNEQFF.

The rearrangement joins TRBV19 to TRBJ2-5; D is perhaps TRBD2 (6 bases). V lost 3 bases to trimming and J lost 7 bases, with 15 bases between them. Germline CDR1 and CDR2: LNHDA and SQIVND (reference sequence). The CDR3 is 14 residues long. As DNA, the CDR3 is TGTGCCAGTAGTATGGGAGGACGCTTAGGGACCCAGTACTTC. It specifies CASSMGGRLGTQYF.

This sequence joins TRBV6-5 and TRBJ2-5; 7 bases line up with TRBD1. The CDR3 has 13 residues. The germline gives CDR1 MNHEY, CDR2 SVGAGI. With V trimmed by 3 bases and J by 5 bases, 3 bases remained unmatched. The CDR3 region has the DNA TGTGCCAGCAGTTATCTAGGGGGCGAGACCCAGTACTTC. Translation: CASSYLGGETQYF.

The gene calls are TRBV11-3 and TRBJ2-2; D is possibly TRBD1 (6 bases). V was clipped by 6 bases and J by 2 bases, with 10 bases between them. Germline-derived CDR1 and CDR2 are SGHNT and YENEEA. This CDR3 has 14 amino acids. The CDR3 DNA sequence: TGTGCCAGCAGGAAGACAGGAAACACCGGGGAGCTGTTTTTT. Translation gives CASRKTGNTGELFF.

The chain is built from TRBV29-1 and TRBJ2-1, with 10 bases lining up with TRBD2. This CDR3 contains 14 residues. Germline CDR1 reads SQVTM; CDR2 reads ANQGSEA. The J segment lost 4 bases and the V segment lost 4 bases, leaving 4 bases of the junction unmatched. CDR3 in DNA: TGCAGCGTTGTTGGACTAGCGGATTACAATGAGCAGTTCTTC. This encodes CSVVGLADYNEQFF.

This chain joins TRBV4-2 and TRBJ2-7; D is undetermined. The germline V and J ends were trimmed by 0 bases and 4 bases, with 7 bases remaining between them. This CDR3 contains 13 residues. In germline, CDR1 is LGHNA, CDR2 YNFKEQ. In DNA form, the CDR3 reads TGTGCCAGCAGCCAAGATATCAGTTACGAGCAGTACTTC. The encoded protein is CASSQDISYEQYF.

The J gene is TRBJ2-7, the V gene TRBV19, with D unclear. V was trimmed by 0 bases and J by 7 bases, leaving 13 bases between them. CDR3 length: 14 residues. CDR1 is LNHDA, CDR2 SQIVND, per germline (reference sequence). CDR3 nucleotides: TGTGCCAGTAGTATAGACGCTGAGGCTGAGGAGCAGTACTTC. Amino acids: CASSIDAEAEEQYF.

The J gene is TRBJ2-3, the V gene TRBV9; 9 nucleotides match TRBD1. The CDR3 covers 16 residues. Trimming removed 4 bases from V and 2 bases from J; junction bases left unmatched: 8. In germline, CDR1 is SGDLS, CDR2 YYNGEE. In nucleotides, the CDR3 is TGTGCCAGCAGCAAACTGGACAGGGGCTTCACAGATACGCAGTATTTT. Translated: CASSKLDRGFTDTQYF.

The chain has TRBV27 and TRBJ2-2; a weak D match, TRBD1 (5 bases). The CDR3 runs to 13 residues. CDR1 and CDR2 from the germline V gene are MNHEY and SMNVEV (reference sequence). Trimming took off 3 bases at V and 5 bases at J, with 7 bases between the two ends. CDR3 amino acids: CASSLGHTGELFF. In DNA, the CDR3 is TGTGCCAGCAGTTTGGGGCATACCGGGGAGCTGTTTTTT.

A single count supports this clone. The rearrangement links TRBV7-9 to TRBJ1-1; D possibly corresponds to TRBD1 (5 bases). Trimming pared 3 bases from V and 7 bases from J, leaving 12 bases between. CDR3 length: 13 residues. The germline gives CDR1 SEHNR, CDR2 FQNEAQ (reference sequence). CDR3 bases: TGTGCCAGCAGCTTGACGACAGACAATGAAGCTTTCTTT. As protein: CASSLTTDNEAFF.

The chain has TRBV7-9 and TRBJ2-7, with TRBD2 matching over 12 bases. This CDR3 contains 15 residues. The germline gives CDR1 SEHNR, CDR2 FQNEAQ (reference sequence). Trimming took 2 bases from V and 2 from J; bases not matched to a gene: 1. In DNA form, the CDR3 reads TGTGCCAGCAGCTTACCTAGCGGGAGGGCCTACGAGCAGTACTTC. Translated: CASSLPSGRAYEQYF.

This sequence joins TRBV27 and TRBJ2-7, with D maybe TRBD2 (6 bases). Per the germline V gene, CDR1 is MNHEY and CDR2 is SMNVEV (reference sequence). The CDR3 contains 14 residues. Trimming pared 2 bases from V and 3 bases from J, leaving 11 bases between. The CDR3 loop is CASSLNSGGYEQYF. The CDR3 nucleotides read TGTGCCAGCAGTTTAAATAGCGGAGGCTACGAGCAGTACTTC.

This chain links TRBV5-1 with TRBJ1-4, with TRBD1 matching over 8 bases. In germline, CDR1 is SGHRS, CDR2 YFSETQ. The CDR3 sequence is 14 residues long. Germline trimming cut 1 base from V and 4 bases from J; bases unmatched to any gene: 0. CDR3 amino acids: CASSLTGGNEKLFF. The CDR3 DNA follows: TGCGCCAGCAGCTTGACAGGGGGTAATGAAAAACTGTTTTTT.